This TCR beta chain originates from a study of blood T cell repertoires in COVID-19. The repertoire was sequenced with immunoSEQ multiplex PCR; TCRdb's copy has only in-frame clones and lacks some. The table shows about 330,000 clones, with over 75% occurring only once. The germline CDR1 and CDR2 sequences are SGHAT and FQNNGV. Trimming took off 5 bases at V and 8 bases at J, with 12 bases between the two ends. The CDR3 spans 12 residues. The sample comprised peripheral blood. The chain carries TRBV11-2 and TRBJ1-1, with a tentative D call TRBD1 (6 bases). The sequence was collected from a human donor in a cohort sampled during active COVID-19. CDR3 nucleotides: TGTGCCAGCAGCCGAGGTACAGGGGAAGCTTTCTTT. Protein product: CASSRGTGEAFF.